The 14 T cell receptor beta chains listed next were all sequenced from one sample in a study of T cell responses to AZD1222 COVID-19 vaccine. Clones were read by immunoSEQ multiplex PCR, and TCRdb kept only the in-frame ones, dropping some. The data show 50,000 to 70,000 clones, 85% seen once. Sequencing was performed on peripheral blood, taken on day 0 of MenACWY control vaccination. These receptors were obtained from an adult in good health.

This chain uses TRBV7-2 with TRBJ2-3; D gene unclear. This CDR3 has 14 amino acids. From germline, CDR1 is SGHTA and CDR2 FQGNSA. Trimming removed 5 bases from V and 1 base from J, with 10 bases in between. The CDR3 loop reads CASSPLVGTDTQYF. CDR3 sequence (DNA): TGTGCCAGCAGCCCCCTGGTTGGCACAGATACGCAGTATTTT.

The chain links TRBV5-4 to TRBJ2-5, with 7 bases matching TRBD2. The germline V gene has CDR1 SGHNT and CDR2 YYREEE (reference sequence). The CDR3 loop spans 15 amino acids. V shed 0 bases, J shed 3 bases, and the junction held 5 bases outside the gene matches. CDR3 DNA sequence: TGTGCCAGCAGCTTGGCTGGGCTAGCGGAAGAGACCCAGTACTTC. Its protein is CASSLAGLAEETQYF. The whole variable domain, remainder taken from reference TRBV5-4 and TRBJ2-5, is ETGVTQSPTHLIKTRGQQVTLRCSSQSGHNTVSWYQQALGQGPQFIFQYYREEENGRGNFPPRFSGLQFPNYSSELNVNALELDDSALYLCASSLAGLAEETQYFGPGTRLLVL.

The rearrangement links TRBV16 to TRBJ2-1, with D unresolved. V was trimmed by 0 bases and J by 4 bases, leaving 7 bases between them. The germline V gene encodes CDR1 KGHSY and CDR2 FQNENV. The CDR3 loop spans 14 amino acids. The CDR3 sequence: CASSQSVGYNEQFF. The DNA of the CDR3 is TGTGCCAGCAGCCAATCTGTGGGTTACAATGAGCAGTTCTTC.

The chain links TRBV11-2 to TRBJ2-7; D is uncertain. Trimming removed 5 bases at V and 2 bases at J, with 4 bases between. CDR3 length: 11 amino acids. CDR1 is SGHAT, CDR2 FQNNGV, per germline. The CDR3 sequence: CASSATYEQYF. The CDR3 DNA follows: TGTGCCAGCAGCGCGACCTACGAGCAGTACTTC.

V and J are TRBV24-1 and TRBJ1-2; TRBD1 matches 8 bases. The CDR3 contains 13 residues. With V trimmed by 4 bases and J by 4 bases, 1 base remained unmatched. Germline CDR1 is KGHDR and CDR2 is SFDVKD. The CDR3 DNA reads TGTGCCACCAGTGAACAGGGGGGCTATGGCTACACCTTC. It codes for CATSEQGGYGYTF.

This clone was observed a single time. The chain recombines TRBV9 with TRBJ1-4; D not resolved. The CDR3 is made up of 15 amino acids. Germline CDR1 is SGDLS and CDR2 is YYNGEE. V was cut by 0 bases and J by 3 bases, with 9 bases left in between. The CDR3 sequence: CASSVGGLANEKLFF. CDR3 bases: TGTGCCAGCAGCGTAGGAGGGCTGGCTAATGAAAAACTGTTTTTT.

J is TRBJ2-5 and V is TRBV7-6; D gene ambiguous. Germline V gives CDR1 SGHVS, CDR2 FNYEAQ. The CDR3 length is 14 residues. V shed 0 bases and J shed 1 base, with 6 bases lying between them. CDR3 DNA: TGTGCCAGCAGCTTAGCGAGTCTCCAAGAGACCCAGTACTTC. Protein sequence: CASSLASLQETQYF. Based on the CDR3 plus reference TRBV7-6 and TRBJ2-5, the full variable domain is GAGVSQSPRYKVTKRGQDVALRCDPISGHVSLYWYRQALGQGPEFLTYFNYEAQQDKSGLPNDRFSAERPEGSISTLTIQRTEQRDSAMYRCASSLASLQETQYFGPGTRLLVL.

The V call is TRBV5-1, the J call TRBJ2-2, with D perhaps matching TRBD1 or TRBD2 (5 bases each). Germline lookup yields CDR1 SGHRS and CDR2 YFSETQ. The length of the CDR3 is 14 residues. V was pared by 5 bases and J by 0 bases, with 8 bases between. The CDR3, as DNA: TGCGCCAGCAGTGGGGGACCGAACACCGGGGAGCTGTTTTTT. It encodes CASSGGPNTGELFF. Filled out from reference TRBV5-1 and TRBJ2-2, the complete variable domain reads KAGVTQTPRYLIKTRGQQVTLSCSPISGHRSVSWYQQTPGQGLQFLFEYFSETQRNKGNFPGRFSGRQFSNSRSEMNVSTLELGDSALYLCASSGGPNTGELFFGEGSRLTVL.

Only a few counts were recorded for this clone. This rearrangement joins TRBV6-5 to TRBJ2-7, with 14 bases aligning to TRBD2. V lost 3 bases, J lost 6 bases, and 4 bases stayed unmatched. Germline V gives CDR1 MNHEY, CDR2 SVGAGI. The CDR3 totals 15 residues. In DNA, the CDR3 is TGTGCCAGCAGTTATCGACTAGCGGGAGGGGGCGAGCAGTACTTC. Its translation: CASSYRLAGGGEQYF.

A single count supports this clone. This chain connects TRBV20-1 to TRBJ2-7; D may be TRBD2 (5 bases). This CDR3 has 12 amino acids. Trimming cost V 3 bases and J 7 bases, with 13 bases left between them. Germline CDR1 and CDR2: DFQATT and SNEGSKA (reference sequence). The CDR3 nucleotides read TGCAGTGCTAGTGCCTCAACGGGGGAGCAGTACTTC. Translation gives CSASASTGEQYF.

The CDR3 DNA reads TGCAGTGCTAGTATCAGCGGGAGGTTTGATGAGCAGTTCTTC. It translates to CSASISGRFDEQFF. The chain combines TRBV20-1 with TRBJ2-1; TRBD2 matches 9 bases. V gave up 3 bases and J gave up 8 bases; unmatched junction bases: 8. This CDR3 has 14 amino acids. Germline CDR1 and CDR2: DFQATT and SNEGSKA (reference sequence).

J is TRBJ2-3 and V is TRBV6-2 or TRBV6-3, with 9 bases that match TRBD2. The CDR3 sequence is 16 residues long. With 1 base clipped from V and 5 bases from J, the junction kept 7 bases outside the gene matches. The germline CDR1 and CDR2 sequences are MNHEY and SVGEGT. CDR3 loop: CASSYYSGSSEDTQYF. The CDR3 nucleotides read TGTGCCAGCAGTTACTATAGCGGGAGTTCTGAAGATACGCAGTATTTT.

This chain links TRBV19 with TRBJ2-5, with TRBD2 identical over 8 bases. CDR1 is LNHDA, CDR2 SQIVND, per germline (reference sequence). With 9 bases clipped from V and 5 bases from J, the junction kept 8 bases outside the gene matches. This CDR3 is 13 amino acids long. The CDR3 loop reads CASKNSGTETQYF. The CDR3 DNA sequence: TGTGCCAGCAAAAATAGCGGGACTGAGACCCAGTACTTC.

This clone was detected once. The V and J genes are TRBV7-6 and TRBJ2-2; 8 bases map to TRBD2. V was pared by 1 base and J by 4 bases, with 2 bases of the junction left unmatched. The CDR3 loop spans 15 amino acids. Germline V gives CDR1 SGHVS, CDR2 FNYEAQ. In DNA, the CDR3 is TGTGCCAGCAGCTTAGGACTAGCGAGCACCGGGGAGCTGTTTTTT. Its protein is CASSLGLASTGELFF.